This entry describes one TCR beta chain. Its matching antigen is unknown. Profiled with immunoSEQ multiplex PCR; TCRdb holds only in-frame clones, not every one. The table lists roughly 8,300 clones, 85% to 90% of them singletons. Germline V lookup: CDR1 DFQATT, CDR2 SNEGSKA (reference sequence). The ends were cut back, 6 bases at V and 7 bases at J, with 12 bases in the middle. The CDR3 is 11 residues long. This sample stems from a study of lymphopenia after photon versus proton radiotherapy. Study-level findings and limits: Oligoclonal CD8+ Temra expansion after nadir drove photon patients' diversity drop. In patients who died, overall survival fell as post-nadir TCR diversity dropped more. Under photons, naive T cells and diversity fell while effector/memory populations rose.

Sequencing was performed on peripheral blood, taken from a patient treated with photon-based radiotherapy. This TCR came from an elderly man with cholangiocarcinoma. V gene TRBV20-1 combines with J gene TRBJ1-1; weak D call: TRBD1 (5 bases). CDR3 sequence (DNA): TGCAGTGCAAGTTACAGGTATGAAGCTTTCTTT. It translates to CSASYRYEAFF.